This TCR beta chain emerged from a study of control samples from healthy donors and cancer patients. With 1 base removed from V and 11 bases from J, the gap between germline ends came to 11 bases. Germline V gene data show CDR1 as MNHNS and CDR2 as SASEGT. This CDR3 comprises 12 residues. This clone has only one observation. Profiled with immunoSEQ multiplex PCR; TCRdb holds only in-frame clones, not every one. The data hold 150,000 to 200,000 clones, with 91% observed a single time. The genes are TRBV6-1 and TRBJ1-1, with no clear D. Sequenced input: blood. The source is a woman aged 25 to 39 in good health. The CDR3 coding sequence is TGTGCCAGCAGTGAAGGGACCGCACGGGCTTTCTTT. It encodes CASSEGTARAFF.